Sequencing of this T cell receptor (beta chain) was carried out in a study of cytomegalovirus exposure and HLA in healthy donors (dated by TCRdb to between 2016 and 2019). With regard to the full study: In an earlier analysis of some 610 of the donors, 250 to 350 Gb of sequence data and 90 million to 130 million unique TCR beta sequences from 180 million or so T cells were reported. The study profiled the T cell repertoires of around 700 subjects by immunosequencing and related them to cytomegalovirus serostatus. An earlier analysis of a few hundred of the donors applied high-throughput TCR beta sequencing to assess whether each TCR beta V gene segment acted as functional or pseudogenic. Both class I and class II loci were covered by HLA typing, at four-digit resolution. Rather than drawing on any new phenotypic data, the later analysis identified candidate immune exposures from TCR beta sequences and the way those sequences occurred across donors. The study combined high-throughput TCR immunosequencing, statistical association of individual TCRs with disease status, and machine learning to predict cytomegalovirus infection status. Every discovery cohort repertoire had been produced on one sequencing platform. The number of typed donors differed by locus: 629-630 for A, B, C, DRB1 and DQB1; approximately 520 for DQA1; 606 for DPA1; and roughly 450 for DPB1. Alongside the repertoire data, information on donor age, sex, ethnicity and CMV serostatus was compiled. A later analysis re-examined previously published TCR beta repertoires from more than 650 donors and added high-resolution HLA genotyping to investigate patterns of TCR occurrence. Roughly 300 gigabases of sequencing data and 70 million to 100 million unique TCR sequences were included in an early release covering about 700 HLA-typed donors. The study was designed to test whether signatures of past pathogen exposure could be identified by cataloging public T cell receptors. Among a few hundred genotyped donors of the cohort, an average of approximately 230,000 unique TCR beta nucleotide sequences were sequenced per donor, about a sixth of them non-productive. Genome-wide SNP genotypes for about three fifths of the roughly 670 donors were used in a later genetic analysis, which treated that subset as a discovery cohort. In addition to the first cohort of 666 subjects, a separate validation cohort of 130 or so different subjects was used. The genetic ancestry cluster associated with self-reported Caucasian donors included around 76% of the roughly 400 genotyped donors. Several DR-DQ haplotypes were treated as single units for association and clustering because of strong linkage in the cohort. Points the paper makes about the study in general: According to a later genetic analysis, donors in an Asian-associated ancestry cluster had fewer N-insertions in productive TCRs than the roughly 660-donor mean. A later analysis associated about 18,000 TCR beta sequences with specific HLA alleles at a false discovery rate of 0.05. Cytomegalovirus status was reported to be diagnosed by the classifier with high specificity and sensitivity in both the original and validation cohorts. According to the authors, the approach could potentially be generalized to other disease states and immunological phenotypes. Because the 87-base-pair reads could not distinguish some IMGT-functional V segments, including TRBV6-2 and TRBV6-3, those segments were excluded. The cohort was sequenced for TCR beta chains only, and without alpha or paired-chain data the features that could be detected were limited. According to a later analysis, TCR association rates differed among HLA loci, with DRB1 alleles showing the most associated TCRs and HLA-C alleles showing the fewest. A further reported finding was that TCR beta sequences accurately predicted the HLA-A and HLA-B alleles for most subjects in the first cohort. A later analysis reported that several top co-occurrence clusters appeared linked to parvovirus B19, influenza, CMV and Epstein-Barr virus. The earlier analysis of 587 of the donors excluded over 15 rarely observed V segments, including chromosome 9 orphons, because counts were too low. A later analysis found that most CMV-associated TCR beta chains appeared HLA-restricted, with HLA associations seemingly driven largely by CMV exposure. Sequencing depth was assumed to be roughly uniform across donors in the presence/absence analyses, though that assumption may not hold. The sequencing pipeline was judged likely to have produced a cluster of highly shared sequence variants as a technical artifact. Because HLA typing was unavailable for some donors at each locus, only the typed subset was used in association tests. Correlated functional status among segregating V segments might reflect linkage disequilibrium, but an unknown experimental factor could not be ruled out. Compared with equally common non-associated chains, HLA-associated TCR beta chains in a later analysis were more clonally expanded and had lower generation probabilities. For the cohort, immune exposure information was limited to CMV serostatus. In a later genetic analysis, a missense DCLRE1C variant was associated with V-gene and J-gene trimming of TCR beta chains, and the association was replicated in an independent cohort. When HLA alleles, especially DR and DQ, strongly co-occurred, TCR associations were difficult to assign to individual alleles. In vitro tests confirmed that a few of the cytomegalovirus-associated TCR beta chains recognize cytomegalovirus antigens. Most TCR sequences were observed very rarely across donors, whereas some public TCRs were present in many individuals. In an earlier analysis of 587 of the donors, most TCR beta V segments appeared in productive rearrangements about 87% or about 30% of the time, broadly matching IMGT annotations. In the study, around 160 TCR beta chains were listed as associated with cytomegalovirus.

The germline V gene provides CDR1 MNHEY and CDR2 SVGAGI. V gives up 0 bases and J gives up 5 bases, and the segment between their germline ends measures 7 bases. The CDR3 covers 14 residues, taking in both the cysteine and the phenylalanine. The kept DNA is CDR3 alone, 42 bases in frame from the first base. Points on this clone: Its antigen is currently not known. Per-nucleotide qualities are absent, and no much larger clonotype sits a single base away.

The cohort was made up of 500 to 800 healthy bone marrow donors. At the time of sampling, all cohort members were nominally healthy, though unrecorded immune exposures were likely present. The donor tested CMV seronegative and was one of the 352 seronegative cohort members. Every donor gave a peripheral blood sample, and the peripheral blood mononuclear cells from that sample were used for TCR beta sequencing. The Qiagen DNeasy Blood Extraction Kit was used to extract genomic DNA from the blood cell samples. The library was obtained by the immunoSEQ multiplex PCR assay. The multiplex PCR relied on a mix of 60 forward primers for TCR Vbeta segments and 13 reverse primers for TCR Jbeta segments. A multiplex PCR assay on genomic DNA amplified the CDR3 region of rearranged TCR beta genes. On the Illumina HiSeq System, the amplified TCR beta libraries were sequenced as 87-base-pair reads. As for how the authors treated the data: Across the 666 repertoires, a later analysis counted some 81 million unique TCR beta chains, 8.5 million to 12 million of which were shared by at least two donors. To remove PCR and sequencing errors, raw reads were error-corrected and collapsed into unique sequences using a nearest-neighbor algorithm that merged closely related sequences. Alignment of CDR3 sequences to IMGT reference sequences was used to assign V, D and J gene segments. Each retained sequence needed at least a six-nucleotide match to both a V gene segment and a J gene segment. Rearrangements were called productive when the CDR3 lacked stop codons and stayed in frame with V and J; all others were non-productive. CDR3 was defined according to IMGT convention as the region running from the second conserved V-encoded cysteine to the conserved J-encoded phenylalanine. In an earlier analysis of more than 550 of the donors, sequences lacking an unambiguous match to a single V gene segment were excluded. An earlier analysis of fewer than 750 of the donors called V segments functional above 56.7% productive rearrangements and segregating when the between-donor standard deviation exceeded 5%. A statistical classification framework was built to diagnose cytomegalovirus status from the catalog of TCR beta chain sequences. V and J gene assignment, in a later analysis, came from comparing TCR nucleotide sequences with IMGT/GENE-DB human TR gene sequences. A later analysis assigned CDR3 sequences and most-parsimonious VDJ recombination scenarios with the TCRdist pipeline. In a later analysis, each TCR beta chain was defined by its CDR3 amino acid sequence together with its V-gene family, and reads lacking a unique V-gene family were excluded. As a way to deal with suspected cross-contamination and a sequencing artifact, a later analysis dropped over 550 nucleotide sequences that were highly shared and had low generation probability. In a later analysis, a clonal expansion index was calculated for each public chain from normalized within-repertoire ranks of inferred template counts. In a later analysis, generation probabilities were computed with a VDJ recombination model fitted to out-of-frame rearrangements, and the resulting probabilities were checked against IGoR. In a later analysis, TCR-TCR, TCR-HLA and TCR-CMV co-occurrence was scored with hypergeometric tests, and a repertoire-size bias correction was applied to TCR pairs. In a later analysis, false discovery rates were estimated by permuting HLA or CMV assignments 20 times. In a later analysis, co-occurring TCRs were grouped using DBSCAN, with TCRdist sequence similarity added in when clustering inside HLA-allele-positive subsets. Co-occurrence clustering excluded repertoires with fewer than 30,000 or more than 120,000 public chains, plus five with anomalous nucleotide sharing. What TCRdb holds here is the immuneACCESS table cut down to in-frame rearrangements. Part of the clones is not present; checked against another copy, under half of the missing clones reflect an unresolved V gene, and the others are unexplained. That table gives V, J and clone size, and the DNA gave D and trimming. The sample table lists approximately 160,000 clones, around 72% of them with a count of one. The ten largest account for approximately 1.5% of the sample.

The sequence was obtained from a man in his fifties or sixties in good health and CMV-seronegative. Recombination linked TRBV6-5 to TRBJ2-2; the D segment could be TRBD1, given 5 matching bases. The sequenced sample was PBMCs. Here the CDR3 is given as CASSYSKGTGELFF. The nucleotide sequence reads TGTGCCAGCAGTTACTCGAAGGGGACCGGGGAGCTGTTTTTT.